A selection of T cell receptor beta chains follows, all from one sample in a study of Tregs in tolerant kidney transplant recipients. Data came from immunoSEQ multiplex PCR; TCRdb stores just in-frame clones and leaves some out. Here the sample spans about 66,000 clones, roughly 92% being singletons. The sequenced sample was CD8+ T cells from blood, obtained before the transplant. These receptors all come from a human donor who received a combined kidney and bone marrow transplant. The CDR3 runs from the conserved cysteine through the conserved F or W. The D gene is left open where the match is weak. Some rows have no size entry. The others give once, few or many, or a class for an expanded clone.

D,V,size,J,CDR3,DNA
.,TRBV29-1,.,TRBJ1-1,CSVEERGGAATEAFF,TGCAGCGTTGAAGAAAGGGGAGGGGCAGCCACTGAAGCTTTCTTT
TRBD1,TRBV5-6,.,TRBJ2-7,CASSRGDRDYEQYF,TGTGCCAGCAGTAGAGGGGACAGAGACTACGAGCAGTACTTC
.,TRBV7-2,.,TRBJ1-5,CASSGMGRSNQPQHF,TGTGCCAGCAGCGGAATGGGGAGAAGCAATCAGCCCCAGCATTTT
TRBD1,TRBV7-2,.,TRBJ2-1,CASSPRWTGGNEQFF,TGTGCCAGCAGCCCAAGATGGACAGGGGGTAATGAGCAGTTCTTC
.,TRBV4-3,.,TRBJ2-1,CASSASYNEQFF,TGCGCCAGCAGCGCCAGCTACAATGAGCAGTTCTTC
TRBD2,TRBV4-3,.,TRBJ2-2,CASSQSVAGGNTGELFF,TGCGCCAGCAGCCAATCCGTAGCGGGGGGAAACACCGGGGAGCTGTTTTTT
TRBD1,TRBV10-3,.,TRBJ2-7,CAISEGTGIYEQYF,TGTGCCATCAGTGAAGGGACAGGGATCTACGAGCAGTACTTC
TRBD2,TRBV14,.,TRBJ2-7,CASSQERGSPPWQYF,TGTGCCAGCAGCCAAGAACGCGGGAGTCCCCCTTGGCAGTACTTC
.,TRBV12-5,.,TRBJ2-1,CASGYTGLLNEQFF,TGTGCTAGTGGCTACACCGGACTTCTTAATGAGCAGTTCTTC
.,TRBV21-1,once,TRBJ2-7,CASSQWTGSTGEQYF,TGTGCCAGCAGCCAATGGACAGGGAGTACTGGAGAGCAGTACTTC
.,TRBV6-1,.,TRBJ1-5,CASSVGTHQPQHF,TGTGCCAGCAGTGTCGGGACTCATCAGCCCCAGCATTTT
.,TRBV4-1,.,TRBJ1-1,CASMSRGNTEAFF,TGCGCCAGCATGTCCCGGGGGAACACTGAAGCTTTCTTT
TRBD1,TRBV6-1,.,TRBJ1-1,CASSERGRNTEAFF,TGTGCCAGCAGTGAGAGGGGGCGGAACACTGAAGCTTTCTTT
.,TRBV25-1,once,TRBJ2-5,CASTGRERETQYF,TGTGCCAGCACTGGTCGGGAGAGGGAGACCCAGTACTTC
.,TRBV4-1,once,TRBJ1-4,CASSQGGRGEKLFF,TGCGCCAGCAGCCAAGGAGGAAGAGGGGAAAAACTGTTTTTT
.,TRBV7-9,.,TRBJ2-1,CASSFNPASSKGEQFF,TGTGCCAGCAGCTTCAATCCGGCTAGCAGTAAGGGAGAGCAGTTCTTC
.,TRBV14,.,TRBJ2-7,CASSQEDFPLQYF,TGTGCCAGCAGCCAAGAGGACTTTCCACTGCAGTACTTC
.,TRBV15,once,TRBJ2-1,CATSRDRGGSYNEQFF,TGTGCCACCAGCAGAGATAGGGGGGGCTCCTACAATGAGCAGTTCTTC
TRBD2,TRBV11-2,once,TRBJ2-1,CASSLFHPGLADFNEQFF,TGTGCCAGCAGCTTATTTCATCCAGGACTAGCGGACTTTAATGAGCAGTTCTTC
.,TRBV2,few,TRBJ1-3,CASSEKGFRAAPLSGNTIYF,TGTGCCAGCAGTGAAAAAGGTTTTCGAGCGGCTCCTCTCTCTGGAAACACCATATATTTT
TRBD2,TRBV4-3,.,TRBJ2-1,CASSQGVAGSNEQFF,TGCGCCAGCAGCCAAGGAGTAGCGGGATCAAATGAGCAGTTCTTC
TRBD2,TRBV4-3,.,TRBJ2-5,CASSQEVSTSGRKTQYF,TGCGCCAGCAGCCAAGAAGTCTCTACTAGCGGGAGGAAGACCCAGTACTTC
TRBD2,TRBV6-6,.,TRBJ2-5,CASSFSGGANQGTQYF,TGTGCCAGCAGCTTTAGCGGGGGGGCCAATCAGGGGACCCAGTACTTC
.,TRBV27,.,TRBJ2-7,CASSYRVNYEQYF,TGTGCCAGCAGTTACAGGGTAAACTACGAGCAGTACTTC
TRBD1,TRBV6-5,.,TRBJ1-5,CASRKGQGYNQPQHF,TGTGCCAGCAGAAAGGGACAGGGCTACAATCAGCCCCAGCATTTT
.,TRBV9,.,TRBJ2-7,CASSVGAGASYEQYF,TGTGCCAGCAGCGTAGGGGCGGGGGCCTCCTACGAGCAGTACTTC
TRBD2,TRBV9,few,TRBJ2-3,CASSASGLLGDTQYF,TGTGCCAGCAGCGCTAGCGGGCTCCTAGGGGATACGCAGTATTTT
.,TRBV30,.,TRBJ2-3,CAWSVLGGGDTQYF,TGTGCCTGGAGTGTATTAGGGGGGGGAGATACGCAGTATTTT
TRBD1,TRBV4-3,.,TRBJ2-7,CASSQASGQGLLGSYEQYF,TGCGCCAGCAGCCAAGCCTCGGGACAGGGGCTCCTAGGCTCCTACGAGCAGTACTTC
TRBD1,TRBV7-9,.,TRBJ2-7,CASSPRGQGTYEQYF,TGTGCCAGCAGCCCAAGGGGACAGGGGACCTACGAGCAGTACTTC
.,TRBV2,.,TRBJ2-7,CASSGKTERLSYEQYF,TGTGCCAGCAGTGGGAAGACGGAGCGCCTATCCTACGAGCAGTACTTC
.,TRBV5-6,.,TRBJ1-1,CASSLGHPNTEAFF,TGTGCCAGCAGCTTGGGGCACCCGAACACTGAAGCTTTCTTT
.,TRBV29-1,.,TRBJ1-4,CSAGSGFEEKLFF,TGCAGCGCCGGGTCAGGGTTTGAGGAAAAACTGTTTTTT
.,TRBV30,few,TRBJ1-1,CAWSLEYGENTEAFF,TGTGCCTGGAGCCTAGAATACGGGGAGAACACTGAAGCTTTCTTT
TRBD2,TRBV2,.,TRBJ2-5,CASSSWGGETQYF,TGTGCCAGCAGTTCATGGGGGGGAGAGACCCAGTACTTC
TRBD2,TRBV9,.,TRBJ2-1,CASSVVREGNFEQFF,TGTGCCAGCAGCGTAGTGCGGGAGGGCAATTTTGAGCAGTTCTTC
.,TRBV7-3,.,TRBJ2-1,CASSTDFYNEQFF,TGTGCCAGCAGCACCGACTTTTACAATGAGCAGTTCTTC
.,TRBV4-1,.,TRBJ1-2,CASSRNVGTSYGYTF,TGCGCCAGCAGCCGAAATGTCGGGACAAGCTATGGCTACACCTTC
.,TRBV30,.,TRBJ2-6,CALYSPGANVLTF,TGTGCCTTGTACAGCCCTGGGGCCAACGTCCTGACTTTC
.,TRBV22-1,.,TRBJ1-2,CPGRVNRKRRKTYGYTF,TGTCCTGGGAGGGTGAACAGAAAGCGGAGAAAGACCTATGGCTACACCTTC
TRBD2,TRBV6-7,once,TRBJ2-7,CASSYLAAYEQYF,TGTGCCAGCAGTTACCTAGCGGCGTACGAGCAGTACTTC
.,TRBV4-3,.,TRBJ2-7,CASSQEHRVSYEQYF,TGCGCCAGCAGCCAAGAACACAGGGTTTCCTACGAGCAGTACTTC
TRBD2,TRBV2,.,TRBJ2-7,CASSDPLLAGGGNSYEQYF,TGTGCCAGCAGTGATCCCCTCCTAGCGGGGGGTGGGAACTCCTACGAGCAGTACTTC
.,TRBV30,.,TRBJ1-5,CAWTPRHPGPQHF,TGTGCCTGGACCCCCAGACACCCAGGTCCCCAGCATTTT
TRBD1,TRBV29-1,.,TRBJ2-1,CSGGQGSYNEQFF,TGCAGCGGCGGACAGGGCTCCTACAATGAGCAGTTCTTC
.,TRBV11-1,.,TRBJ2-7,CASSLGYYDYEQYF,TGTGCCAGCAGCTTAGGGTACTACGACTACGAGCAGTACTTC
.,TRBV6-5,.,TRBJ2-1,CASSSLYKYNEQFF,TGTGCCAGCAGTTCCCTTTACAAATACAATGAGCAGTTCTTC
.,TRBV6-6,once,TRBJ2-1,CASSLTLEGAGNEQFF,TGTGCCAGCAGCCTCACCCTGGAGGGGGCTGGAAATGAGCAGTTCTTC
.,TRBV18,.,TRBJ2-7,CASSPGTVSGTGAYEQYF,TGTGCCAGCTCACCAGGTACCGTCTCGGGGACGGGGGCCTACGAGCAGTACTTC
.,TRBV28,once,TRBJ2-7,CASSLLLAASSYEQYF,TGTGCCAGCAGTTTATTACTAGCTGCCAGCTCCTACGAGCAGTACTTC
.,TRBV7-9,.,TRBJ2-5,CASSPEAGLKYQETQYF,TGTGCCAGCAGCCCCGAGGCTGGACTAAAGTACCAAGAGACCCAGTACTTC
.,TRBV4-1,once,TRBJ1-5,CASSPNKEYQPQHF,TGCGCCAGCAGCCCTAATAAAGAGTATCAGCCCCAGCATTTT
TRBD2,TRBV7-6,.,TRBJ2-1,CASSTLAGGQGRANGNEQFF,TGTGCCAGCAGCACCCTAGCGGGGGGGCAAGGACGTGCAAACGGCAATGAGCAGTTCTTC